The present TCR beta chain was sequenced within a study of blood T cell repertoires in COVID-19. About the research overall: The United States, Italy and Spain provided the acute and convalescent COVID-19 samples.

Germline lookup yields CDR1 SGHRS and CDR2 YFSETQ. The V segment lost 4 bases and the J segment 6 bases; nucleotides outside the gene matches: 5. This CDR3 spans 15 amino acids. Authors' processing steps: Estimation of nucleated cell counts relied on the amplification of reference gene primers. The method was immunoSEQ multiplex PCR; TCRdb's version includes in-frame clones alone and lacks a portion of them. Clone size and the V and J calls come from that table; the DNA yielded D and trimming. The sample carries 400,000 to 500,000 clones, about nine tenths recorded once. The specimen sequenced was peripheral blood. This TCR was recovered from a woman aged 30 to 39 with active or convalescent COVID-19. The chain recombines TRBV5-1 with TRBJ2-1; TRBD2 matches at 12 bases. CDR3 in DNA: TGCGCCAGCAGCCCAGGACTAGCGGGAATCAATGAGCAGTTCTTC. Amino acid sequence: CASSPGLAGINEQFF.